Shown below are 11 T cell receptor beta chains from a single sample sequenced in a study of blood T cell repertoires in COVID-19. Measured with immunoSEQ multiplex PCR; TCRdb has only the in-frame clones, and not every one. The sample records about 140,000 clones, roughly four fifths being singletons. Source material: peripheral blood. The receptors come from a human donor in a cohort sampled during active COVID-19.

V usage is TRBV5-1 and J usage is TRBJ1-1; possible D gene TRBD1, 6 bases. From germline, CDR1 is SGHRS and CDR2 YFSETQ. Trimming removed 0 bases at V and 4 bases at J, with 19 bases between. This CDR3 has 17 residues. DNA for the CDR3: TGCGCCAGCAGCTTGGAACAGGGAGAGGTTAGGGGCACTGAAGCTTTCTTT. Protein product: CASSLEQGEVRGTEAFF.

The J gene is TRBJ1-2, the V gene TRBV7-2; TRBD1 matches at 8 bases. Trimming at V came to 4 bases and at J to 5 bases, leaving 9 bases not matched to a gene. Germline assignment: CDR1 SGHTA and CDR2 FQGNSA. The CDR3 is 15 residues long. CDR3 nucleotides: TGTGCCAGCAGCTCACCGGACAGGGCAGATTATGGCTACACCTTC. Amino acid sequence: CASSSPDRADYGYTF.

The chain is built from TRBV23-1 and TRBJ2-7; 8 bases are a match to TRBD1. TRBV23-1 is an ORF for which the function is uncertain. The junction had 21 bases not matched to a gene; V was cut back by 6 bases and J by 2 bases. The CDR3 spans 19 residues. This CDR3 reads CASSPRDRRSERDPYEQYF. CDR3 coding DNA: TGCGCCAGCAGCCCCAGGGACAGGAGAAGCGAGCGCGACCCCTACGAGCAGTACTTC.

The J gene is TRBJ2-6, the V gene TRBV9; D not certain. CDR1 is SGDLS and CDR2 is YYNGEE in the germline V gene. V was pared by 4 bases and J by 0 bases, with 11 bases between. The CDR3 is 16 residues long. CDR3 bases: TGTGCCAGCAGCCCCCACCTCGGCTCTGGGGCCAACGTCCTGACTTTC. It codes for CASSPHLGSGANVLTF.

The chain is built from TRBV6-5 and TRBJ1-5, with TRBD1 matching 10 bases. Germline loops: CDR1 MNHEY, CDR2 SVGAGI. The CDR3 is 15 amino acids. After removal of 4 bases from V and 4 bases from J, the junction contained 4 bases not matched to a gene. Here the CDR3 reads CASSSLGQGNQPQHF. The CDR3 bases are TGTGCCAGCAGTTCCCTGGGACAGGGGAATCAGCCCCAGCATTTT.

V is TRBV5-1 and J is TRBJ2-5, with 7 nucleotides matching TRBD2. Germline-derived CDR1 and CDR2 are SGHRS and YFSETQ. V was clipped by 4 bases and J by 1 base; unmatched bases: 10. This CDR3 has 16 amino acids. CDR3 region: CASSLIGAGLQETQYF. In nucleotides, the CDR3 is TGCGCCAGCAGCCTAATTGGAGCGGGACTCCAAGAGACCCAGTACTTC.

The V call is TRBV28, the J call TRBJ2-1, with 8 bases fitting TRBD2. The CDR3 extends over 15 amino acids. The germline V gene encodes CDR1 MDHEN and CDR2 SYDVKM. V trimming: 6 bases; J trimming: 5 bases; junction bases outside the gene matches: 9. CDR3 sequence (DNA): TGTGCCAGCAGCAAAAGCGGGGGATACCACAATGAGCAGTTCTTC. It codes for CASSKSGGYHNEQFF.

The chain joins TRBV28 to TRBJ1-2; D is uncertain. In germline, CDR1 is MDHEN, CDR2 SYDVKM. CDR3 length: 15 residues. V lost 4 bases, J lost 4 bases, and 16 bases lay in between. For the CDR3, the DNA is TGTGCCAGCAGTTCCCCCAACTTAGGCGGCTATGGCTACACCTTC. Residues: CASSSPNLGGYGYTF.

The chain employs TRBV5-4 and TRBJ1-3; maybe TRBD1 (5 bases). The germline gives CDR1 SGHNT, CDR2 YYREEE (reference sequence). Trimming stripped 1 base from V and 3 bases from J, with 14 bases between. The CDR3 extends over 16 amino acids. CDR3 nucleotide sequence: TGTGCCAGCAGCTTGAAACAGGACGGCCTTGGAAACACCATATATTTT. It translates to CASSLKQDGLGNTIYF.

The chain carries TRBV6-5 and TRBJ1-2; weak D call: TRBD1 (5 bases). The length of the CDR3 is 14 residues. Germline lookup yields CDR1 MNHEY and CDR2 SVGAGI. The ends were cut back, 6 bases at V and 4 bases at J, with 15 bases in the middle. The CDR3 reads CASRSTGGGYGYTF. In DNA form, the CDR3 reads TGTGCCAGCAGGTCCACCGGGGGAGGCTATGGCTACACCTTC.

The chain has TRBV5-1 and TRBJ2-7; tentatively, D is TRBD1 (6 bases). Trimming took off 4 bases at V and 0 bases at J, with 17 bases between the two ends. Germline CDR1 is SGHRS and CDR2 is YFSETQ. This CDR3 spans 16 amino acids. The CDR3 here is CASSRDKIFSSYEQYF. The CDR3 DNA reads as TGCGCCAGCAGCAGGGACAAGATCTTTTCCTCCTACGAGCAGTACTTC.